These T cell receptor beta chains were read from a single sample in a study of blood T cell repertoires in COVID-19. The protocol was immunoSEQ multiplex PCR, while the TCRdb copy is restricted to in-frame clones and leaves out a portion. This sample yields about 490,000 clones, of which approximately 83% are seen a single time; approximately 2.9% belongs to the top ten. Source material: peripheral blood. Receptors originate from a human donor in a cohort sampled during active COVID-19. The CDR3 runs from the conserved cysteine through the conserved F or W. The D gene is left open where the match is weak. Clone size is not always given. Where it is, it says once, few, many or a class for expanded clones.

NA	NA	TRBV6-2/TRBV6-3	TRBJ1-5	CASSYPFQPQHF	TGTGCCAGCAGTTACCCGTTTCAGCCCCAGCATTTT
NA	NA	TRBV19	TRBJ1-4	CASRRESATNEKLFF	TGTGCCAGTAGAAGGGAGTCTGCAACTAATGAAAAACTGTTTTTT
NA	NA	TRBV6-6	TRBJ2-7	CASSRDSGTQGYEQYF	TGTGCCAGCAGCCGCGATTCCGGGACACAAGGCTACGAGCAGTACTTC
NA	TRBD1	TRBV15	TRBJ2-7	CATSRTGIHEQYF	TGTGCCACCAGCAGGACAGGGATCCACGAGCAGTACTTC
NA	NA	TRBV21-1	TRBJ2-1	CASSQQGEGEQFF	TGTGCCAGCAGCCAACAGGGGGAGGGTGAGCAGTTCTTC
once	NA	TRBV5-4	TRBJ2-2	CASSLPGGRSTGELFF	TGTGCCAGCAGCCTCCCCGGCGGGCGCAGCACCGGGGAGCTGTTTTTT
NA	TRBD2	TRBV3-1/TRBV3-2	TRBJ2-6	CASSQDRTSGRGDAGANVLTF	TGTGCCAGCAGCCAAGATCGAACTAGCGGGAGAGGGGATGCAGGGGCCAACGTCCTGACTTTC
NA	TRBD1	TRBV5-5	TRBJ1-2	CASSSTGGASGYTF	TGTGCCAGCAGCTCGACAGGGGGCGCGTCTGGCTACACCTTC
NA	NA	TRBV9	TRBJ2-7	CASSASGLGPYEQYF	TGTGCCAGCAGCGCCTCCGGATTGGGGCCCTACGAGCAGTACTTC
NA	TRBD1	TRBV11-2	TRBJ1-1	CASSLFEGALGTEAFF	TGTGCCAGCAGCTTATTCGAGGGGGCGCTTGGCACTGAAGCTTTCTTT
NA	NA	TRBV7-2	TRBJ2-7	CASSPPGSYEQYF	TGTGCCAGCAGCCCCCCAGGGTCCTACGAGCAGTACTTC
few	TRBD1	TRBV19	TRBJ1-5	CASSMTGSNQPQHF	TGTGCCAGTAGTATGACAGGGAGCAATCAGCCCCAGCATTTT
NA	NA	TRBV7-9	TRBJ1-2	CASSIEAGARYGYTF	TGTGCCAGCAGCATCGAAGCGGGGGCTCGGTATGGCTACACCTTC
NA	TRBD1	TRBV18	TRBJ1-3	CASSPLPGQGASNSGNTIYF	TGTGCCAGCTCACCGCTCCCGGGACAGGGGGCTTCCAACTCTGGAAACACCATATATTTT
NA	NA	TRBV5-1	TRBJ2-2	CASSSDRLDRVNTGELFF	TGCGCCAGCAGCTCCGATCGCCTAGACAGAGTGAACACCGGGGAGCTGTTTTTT
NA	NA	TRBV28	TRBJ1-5	CASSLWGQGLYSNQPQHF	TGTGCCAGCAGTTTATGGGGGCAGGGCCTATATAGCAATCAGCCCCAGCATTTT
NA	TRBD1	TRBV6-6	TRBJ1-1	CASRKTGAKNTEAFF	TGTGCCAGCAGAAAAACAGGGGCGAAGAACACTGAAGCTTTCTTT